The 6 T cell receptor beta chains in this list originate from one sample, sequenced in a study of cytomegalovirus exposure and HLA in healthy donors. Vbeta (60) and Jbeta (13) primers were used in the PCR. Some clones are missing from TCRdb's copy, which holds only in-frame ones; the method was immunoSEQ multiplex PCR. Of 13,000 to 15,000 clones in the sample, about two thirds were seen once. Sequencing was performed on PBMCs. The origin of the receptors is a woman in her forties or fifties in good health and CMV-seropositive.

The rearrangement links TRBV20-1 to TRBJ2-5; D uncertain. This CDR3 region has 11 residues. The ends were cut back, 5 bases at V and 3 bases at J, with 7 bases in the middle. Germline V gene data show CDR1 as DFQATT and CDR2 as SNEGSKA (reference sequence). The CDR3 DNA follows: TGCAGTGCTGCGGTAGAAGAGACCCAGTACTTC. Amino acids: CSAAVEETQYF.

The sample holds a few counts of this clone. V usage is TRBV9 and J usage is TRBJ1-1; 8 bases map to TRBD1. Unmatched junction bases numbered 7, after V lost 4 bases and J lost 5 bases. Germline CDR1 and CDR2: SGDLS and YYNGEE. The CDR3 sequence is 14 residues long. The CDR3 spells CASSRTGRDTEAFF. The DNA for the CDR3 is TGTGCCAGCAGCCGGACAGGGCGGGATACTGAAGCTTTCTTT.

The rearrangement uses TRBV4-1 and TRBJ2-5; tentative D call: TRBD2 (6 bases). The CDR3 has 15 amino acids. Trimming took 4 bases from V and 1 from J, leaving 13 bases between them. In germline, CDR1 is MGHRA, CDR2 YSYEKL. CDR3: CASSPRYGSQETQYF. In nucleotides, the CDR3 is TGCGCCAGCAGCCCCCGCTACGGGAGCCAAGAGACCCAGTACTTC.

The gene calls are TRBV2 and TRBJ1-1; no clear D gene. Trimming left V 5 bases short and J 2 bases short, with 15 bases between. Germline V gene sequence: CDR1 SNHLY, CDR2 FYNNEI. The CDR3 is 15 amino acids. The CDR3 DNA sequence: TGTGCCAGCAGTCGTCTTGGACGGGGAAACACTGAAGCTTTCTTT. Its translation: CASSRLGRGNTEAFF.

V gene TRBV29-1 combines with J gene TRBJ2-7; a weak D match, TRBD1 (5 bases). Germline CDR1 and CDR2: SQVTM and ANQGSEA. The CDR3 sequence is 13 residues long. V was shortened by 4 bases and J by 2 bases, with 12 bases between the two germline ends. The CDR3 spells CSVGQGHTYEQYF. The CDR3 nucleotides are TGCAGCGTTGGGCAGGGCCACACCTACGAGCAGTACTTC.

V usage is TRBV6-1 and J usage is TRBJ1-2, with D uncertain. V lost 6 bases to trimming and J lost 0 bases, with 8 bases between them. Germline assignment: CDR1 MNHNS and CDR2 SASEGT. The CDR3 is 13 amino acids. In nucleotides, the CDR3 is TGTGCCAGCAGGGCAGGAACTAACTATGGCTACACCTTC. This encodes CASRAGTNYGYTF.